The sequence of this T cell receptor beta chain was determined in a study of cytomegalovirus exposure and HLA in healthy donors. This CDR3 spans 13 amino acids. Germline V gene sequence: CDR1 MDHEN, CDR2 SYDVKM. The germline V and J ends were trimmed by 6 bases and 5 bases, with 14 bases remaining between them. With 60 Vbeta and 13 Jbeta primers, the PCR was carried out. Original analysis: In a later analysis, the count reached some 75 million unique TCR beta chains, with around 10 million shared. Sequenced by immunoSEQ multiplex PCR; TCRdb stores in-frame clones only, minus some. The D gene and trimming were derived from the DNA, and the V and J assignments and clone size from that table. The table records fewer than 250,000 clones, approximately 81% of them present only once.

This receptor was obtained from a young man in good health and CMV-seronegative. Material for sequencing was PBMCs. The chain couples TRBV28 to TRBJ2-7; D unclear. The DNA of the CDR3 is TGTGCCAGCAGCCCCGCGATCCGGGACGAGCAGTACTTC. Its protein product is CASSPAIRDEQYF.